The 29 T cell receptor beta chains presented below share a single source sample, sequenced in a study of blood T cell repertoires in COVID-19. Using immunoSEQ multiplex PCR, the repertoire was profiled, and TCRdb retains in-frame clones only, with some absent. The repertoire has about 300,000 clones, 85% to 90% of them found once; the top ten carry 8.5% to 12%. The sample was PBMCs or T cells enriched from blood (not recorded which). Receptors were obtained from a woman aged 18-29 years who had recovered from COVID-19.

The chain carries TRBV10-3 and TRBJ2-7, with 10 bases that match TRBD1. V lost 6 bases, J lost 4 bases, and 9 bases stayed unmatched. The CDR3 has 15 amino acids. Looked up from germline, CDR1 is ENHRY and CDR2 is SYGVKD. This chain's CDR3 is CAISDRDRGIYEQYF. In DNA, the CDR3 is TGTGCCATCAGCGACCGGGACAGGGGAATATACGAGCAGTACTTC.

CDR3 in amino acids: CASSTTLSQRNTIYF. CDR3 coding DNA: TGTGCCAGTAGTACGACCCTATCACAGAGAAACACCATATATTTT. The chain uses TRBV19 and TRBJ1-3; D uncertain. The CDR3 covers 15 residues. CDR1 is LNHDA, CDR2 SQIVND, per germline (reference sequence). The V and J ends lost 4 bases and 5 bases respectively, with 15 bases between them.

The chain is built from TRBV7-9 and TRBJ2-3; 9 nucleotides agree with TRBD2. CDR1 is SEHNR, CDR2 FQNEAQ, per germline (reference sequence). The CDR3 is 18 amino acids. Unmatched junction bases numbered 14, after V lost 3 bases and J lost 4 bases. Here the CDR3 reads CASSFRTRAGGPPDTQYF. As DNA, the CDR3 is TGTGCCAGCAGCTTTCGAACTCGGGCGGGGGGGCCACCAGATACGCAGTATTTT.

This clone appeared a single time. The V gene is TRBV18, the J gene TRBJ2-2; D is perhaps TRBD1 (5 bases). CDR3 length: 16 residues. The germline V gene encodes CDR1 KGHSH and CDR2 LQKENI. V dropped 5 bases and J dropped 3 bases, with 16 bases sitting between them. The CDR3 region is CASSYLGSTDTGELFF. CDR3 DNA: TGTGCCAGCTCATATTTGGGATCGACAGACACCGGGGAGCTGTTTTTT.

The gene calls are TRBV6-2 or TRBV6-3 and TRBJ2-6; 7 bases map to TRBD1. This CDR3 comprises 17 residues. Trimming took 6 bases from V and 0 from J; bases not matched to a gene: 8. In germline, CDR1 is MNHEY, CDR2 SVGEGT. This CDR3 is CASSGGTAVSGANVLTF. Written as DNA, the CDR3 is TGTGCCAGCAGCGGTGGGACAGCCGTCTCTGGGGCCAACGTCCTGACTTTC.

The chain combines TRBV2 with TRBJ1-2; the D is unclear. CDR1 SNHLY and CDR2 FYNNEI come from the germline V gene. The CDR3 consists of 14 residues. V lost 7 bases and J 0 bases, leaving 12 bases between the germline ends. The CDR3 DNA reads as TGTGCCAGCACTTACAGCCCCACTAACTATGGCTACACCTTC. Translating it yields CASTYSPTNYGYTF.

The count of this clone is one. DNA of the CDR3: TGTGCCAGTAGTTGGCTGGGGCAGGATCAGCCCCAGCATTTT. This codes for CASSWLGQDQPQHF. The chain employs TRBV19 and TRBJ1-5; a weak D match, TRBD1 (5 bases). The CDR3 totals 14 residues. Germline CDR1 LNHDA, CDR2 SQIVND (reference sequence). The V gene lost 5 bases and the J gene lost 5 bases, with 13 bases spanning the gap.

The chain couples TRBV30 to TRBJ2-7; D not certain. CDR1 GTSNPN and CDR2 SVGIG come from the germline V gene (reference sequence). The V end lost 1 base, the J end lost 8 bases, and 9 bases lay between the germline ends. CDR3 length: 11 residues. The CDR3 DNA is TGTGCCTGGAGTGGCGGAGCCAAGCAGTACTTC. This translates into CAWSGGAKQYF.

The V gene is TRBV19, the J gene TRBJ2-7; 7 nucleotides line up with TRBD2. V shed 6 bases and J 4 bases; nucleotides not matched to a gene: 6. In germline, CDR1 is LNHDA, CDR2 SQIVND (reference sequence). The CDR3 covers 13 residues. This CDR3 reads CASRPAGVYEQYF. The DNA of the CDR3 is TGTGCCAGTAGGCCGGCGGGAGTATACGAGCAGTACTTC.

The rearrangement links TRBV11-2 to TRBJ2-7; 7 nucleotides line up with TRBD2. The CDR3 runs to 13 residues. CDR1 is SGHAT, CDR2 FQNNGV, per germline. Germline trimming cut 6 bases from V and 1 base from J; bases unmatched to any gene: 3. The CDR3 bases are TGTGCCAGCAGGACGGGGGGTTCCTACGAGCAGTACTTC. Its protein product is CASRTGGSYEQYF. Filled out from reference TRBV11-2 and TRBJ2-7, the complete variable domain reads EAGVAQSPRYKIIEKRQSVAFWCNPISGHATLYWYQQILGQGPKLLIQFQNNGVVDDSQLPKDRFSAERLKGVDSTLKIQPAKLEDSAVYLCASRTGGSYEQYFGPGTRLTVT.

This chain uses TRBV30 with TRBJ1-4; D unresolved. Germline V gives CDR1 GTSNPN, CDR2 SVGIG (reference sequence). This CDR3 comprises 13 residues. V was clipped by 4 bases and J by 3 bases, with 9 bases between them. In DNA form, the CDR3 reads TGTGCCTGGACCCCTCCCGCTAATGAAAAACTGTTTTTT. It codes for CAWTPPANEKLFF.

The chain couples TRBV29-1 to TRBJ1-2; 9 nucleotides agree with TRBD1. This CDR3 has 14 residues. The germline V gene encodes CDR1 SQVTM and CDR2 ANQGSEA. V lost 8 bases and J lost 2; bases outside the gene matches: 9. The CDR3 reads CSKLGTGKNYGYTF. CDR3 nucleotide sequence: TGCAGCAAATTAGGGACAGGGAAAAACTATGGCTACACCTTC. Full variable domain (remainder filled in from reference TRBV29-1 and TRBJ1-2): SAVISQKPSRDICQRGTSLTIQCQVDSQVTMMFWYRQQPGQSLTLIATANQGSEATYESGFVIDKFPISRPNLTFSTLTVSNMSPEDSSIYLCSKLGTGKNYGYTFGSGTRLTVV.

The chain combines TRBV20-1 with TRBJ2-7, with 12 bases that match TRBD2. V gave up 3 bases and J gave up 1 base; unmatched junction bases: 7. Germline CDR1 and CDR2: DFQATT and SNEGSKA (reference sequence). The CDR3 runs 16 residues. CDR3 residues: CSASLTSGRLSYEQYF. The CDR3 bases are TGCAGTGCTAGTCTGACTAGCGGGAGATTATCCTACGAGCAGTACTTC.

This chain links TRBV3-1 (or the pseudogene TRBV3-2) with TRBJ1-1; D possibly corresponds to TRBD1 (5 bases). The CDR3 contains 14 residues. The germline V gene has CDR1 LGHDT and CDR2 YNNKEL (reference sequence). Trimming shortened V by 2 bases and J by 4 bases, and 11 bases separated the two germline ends. DNA of the CDR3: TGTGCCAGCAGCCAACAGGGCTTGGGCACTGAAGCTTTCTTT. Amino acids: CASSQQGLGTEAFF.

The genes are TRBV5-1 and TRBJ2-6; weak D call: TRBD2 (6 bases). The germline gives CDR1 SGHRS, CDR2 YFSETQ. Trimming cost V 4 bases and J 5 bases, with 19 bases left between them. This CDR3 is 17 amino acids long. The CDR3 nucleotides are TGCGCCAGCAGCCTCGGGACTGCCCTTCCCTGGGCCAACGTCCTGACTTTC. Its protein product is CASSLGTALPWANVLTF.

The chain uses TRBV14 and TRBJ1-1, with D unresolved. CDR1 is SGHDN and CDR2 is FVKESK in the germline V gene. The CDR3 runs 12 residues. Trimming shortened V by 3 bases and J by 3 bases, and 5 bases separated the two germline ends. The CDR3 sequence: CASSHVYTEAFF. CDR3 coding DNA: TGTGCCAGCAGCCACGTTTACACTGAAGCTTTCTTT.

The gene calls are TRBV19 and TRBJ1-6; a possible D gene is TRBD1 (6 bases). The germline V gene has CDR1 LNHDA and CDR2 SQIVND (reference sequence). The ends were cut back, 4 bases at V and 11 bases at J, with 15 bases in the middle. This CDR3 comprises 14 residues. CDR3 sequence (DNA): TGTGCCAGTAGTACCCGGGACATTTACCCACCCCTCCACTTT. Translation: CASSTRDIYPPLHF.

The chain carries TRBV5-4 and TRBJ2-7; TRBD2 matches 9 bases. The germline CDR1 and CDR2 sequences are SGHNT and YYREEE (reference sequence). V gave up 3 bases and J gave up 6 bases; unmatched junction bases: 10. The CDR3 has 15 amino acids. The CDR3 DNA reads as TGTGCCAGCAGCTCCCAATTAGCGGGAGTATTCGAGCAGTACTTC. Translation: CASSSQLAGVFEQYF.

This clone has more than one count but fewer than ten. The rearrangement uses TRBV11-2 and TRBJ2-7, with D maybe TRBD2 (6 bases). The CDR3 covers 14 residues. Germline CDR1 is SGHAT and CDR2 is FQNNGV. Trimming pared 2 bases from V and 3 bases from J, leaving 11 bases between. CDR3 bases: TGTGCCAGCAGCTTAATCGGAGGGGACTACGAGCAGTACTTC. This translates into CASSLIGGDYEQYF.

This chain joins TRBV7-9 and TRBJ2-7; D might be TRBD1 (5 bases). The CDR3 is 13 amino acids. Trimming removed 2 bases from V and 3 bases from J, with 8 bases in between. Per the germline V gene, CDR1 is SEHNR and CDR2 is FQNEAQ (reference sequence). CDR3 sequence reads: CASSLLGVYEQYF. The CDR3 bases are TGTGCCAGCAGCTTATTAGGGGTCTACGAGCAGTACTTC.

CDR3 sequence (DNA): TGTGCCAGCAGTTCCCTAGCGGGGGTCTCCTACAATGAGCAGTTCTTC. Translating it yields CASSSLAGVSYNEQFF. The rearrangement uses TRBV6-2 or TRBV6-3 and TRBJ2-1; the match to TRBD2 covers 10 bases. Germline V gene lookup returns CDR1 MNHEY and CDR2 SVGEGT. The CDR3 length is 16 residues. V was clipped by 4 bases and J by 0 bases; unmatched bases: 3.

This chain joins TRBV19 and TRBJ2-3; 8 bases line up with TRBD2. This CDR3 comprises 16 residues. V lost 5 bases and J lost 2; bases outside the gene matches: 9. Germline V CDR1 and CDR2: LNHDA, SQIVND (reference sequence). The CDR3 bases are TGTGCCAGTAGTCTCCGAACTAGCGGTTCCACAGATACGCAGTATTTT. Its translation is CASSLRTSGSTDTQYF.

Details on this clone: Compared with germline, one end of the junction differs, possibly owing to a read error. V usage is TRBV10-2 and J usage is TRBJ2-3; 7 nucleotides line up with TRBD2. Germline-derived CDR1 and CDR2 are WSHSY and SAAADI. The CDR3 length is 13 residues. The CDR3 DNA follows: TGCGCCAGCAAAAGAGAGGGAGAAGGTCGGGGGGAATTT. Translated, it gives CASKREGEGRGEF.

The V call is TRBV11-2, the J call TRBJ2-7; 8 positions match TRBD1. Germline CDR1 reads SGHAT; CDR2 reads FQNNGV. Unmatched junction bases numbered 19, after V lost 7 bases and J lost 2 bases. The CDR3 has 18 residues. In DNA, the CDR3 is TGTGCCAGCACTATTCCCGGGACAGGATACTCTTTTACCTACGAGCAGTACTTC. Translating gives CASTIPGTGYSFTYEQYF.

The chain employs TRBV9 and TRBJ1-2, with 8 bases that match TRBD1. Germline V CDR1 and CDR2: SGDLS, YYNGEE. The V gene end was trimmed by 2 bases and the J gene end by 4 bases; junction bases not matched to a gene: 7. The CDR3 length is 15 residues. CDR3 in amino acids: CASSVRQGIFYGYTF. CDR3 coding DNA: TGTGCCAGCAGCGTCAGACAGGGGATCTTCTATGGCTACACCTTC.

The chain joins TRBV7-9 to TRBJ2-7; TRBD2 matches 10 bases. Germline assignment: CDR1 SEHNR and CDR2 FQNEAQ (reference sequence). The CDR3 is made up of 16 amino acids. V lost 0 bases, J lost 3 bases, and 5 bases stayed unmatched. The CDR3: CASSLALAGANYEQYF. Written as DNA, the CDR3 is TGTGCCAGCAGCTTAGCCCTAGCGGGGGCCAACTACGAGCAGTACTTC.

V usage is TRBV9 and J usage is TRBJ1-2, with D possibly being TRBD1 (6 bases). The V and J ends lost 0 bases and 0 bases respectively, with 15 bases between them. Germline V gene lookup returns CDR1 SGDLS and CDR2 YYNGEE. The CDR3 is 17 amino acids. The CDR3 nucleotides read TGTGCCAGCAGCGTAGAGGGGGGGCCAACTACTAACTATGGCTACACCTTC. It is translated as CASSVEGGPTTNYGYTF.

J is TRBJ2-7 and V is TRBV5-6; possible D gene TRBD1, 6 bases. V was shortened by 2 bases and J by 2 bases, with 11 bases between the two germline ends. Germline V lookup: CDR1 SGHDT, CDR2 YYEEEE. The CDR3 consists of 14 residues. This CDR3 is CASSLGGETYEQYF. CDR3 nucleotide sequence: TGTGCCAGCAGCTTAGGGGGTGAAACCTACGAGCAGTACTTC.

This rearrangement joins TRBV10-3 to TRBJ1-4; 9 bases align to TRBD1. The germline CDR1 and CDR2 sequences are ENHRY and SYGVKD. The CDR3 runs 14 residues. Trimming at V came to 10 bases and at J to 6 bases, leaving 9 bases not matched to a gene. The CDR3 bases are TGTGCCACTAAAGGGGGACAGGGCGATGAAAAACTGTTTTTT. Amino acids: CATKGGQGDEKLFF.